Below, one T cell receptor beta chain is given with its context. This sample is drawn from a study of control samples from healthy donors and cancer patients. Germline-derived CDR1 and CDR2 are SGHDT and YYEEEE. This CDR3 has 14 residues. V was pared by 3 bases and J by 3 bases, with 12 bases between. Here immunoSEQ multiplex PCR was the method, and the copy in TCRdb shows in-frame clones only, minus some. The data hold around 72,000 clones, with around 84% observed a single time. V and J are TRBV5-6 and TRBJ1-1, with D unresolved. Sequencing was performed on blood. This TCR was recovered from a man between 50 and 59 years old in good health. Here the CDR3 DNA reads TGTGCCAGCAGCTCCGCCGATTGGGACACTGAAGCTTTCTTT. Protein product: CASSSADWDTEAFF.